Below are 20 T cell receptor beta chains sequenced from a single sample in a study of cytomegalovirus exposure and HLA in healthy donors (dated by TCRdb to the late 2010s). The library was obtained by the immunoSEQ multiplex PCR assay. The multiplex PCR relied on a mix of 60 forward primers for TCR Vbeta segments and 13 reverse primers for TCR Jbeta segments. This immuneACCESS table, as held by TCRdb, lists in-frame sequences with V and J called but not all clones. Of the missing ones, under half trace to an unresolved V gene in checked studies; the others have no known cause. For this sample the table gives tens of thousands of clones, of which around 85% were detected only once. Of the sample, approximately 2.8% falls within the top ten clones. Input material: PBMCs. These receptors all stem from a young man in good health and CMV-seronegative.

The CDR3 sequence: CASSKSSQETQYF. The CDR3 nucleotides are TGTGCCAGTAGTAAGTCCAGTCAAGAGACCCAGTACTTC. This rearrangement joins TRBV19 to TRBJ2-5; no clear D gene. The CDR3 extends over 13 amino acids. CDR1 LNHDA and CDR2 SQIVND come from the germline V gene (reference sequence). V dropped 4 bases and J dropped 2 bases, with 8 bases sitting between them.

This chain links TRBV5-1 with TRBJ2-1, with TRBD1 as a possible D gene (5 bases). Trimming removed 0 bases from V and 4 bases from J, with 17 bases in between. Germline V gene lookup returns CDR1 SGHRS and CDR2 YFSETQ. CDR3 length equals 17 residues. CDR3 protein: CASSLGTGVKGYNEQFF. The CDR3 DNA reads as TGCGCCAGCAGCTTGGGCACAGGAGTAAAGGGATACAATGAGCAGTTCTTC.

The chain recombines TRBV4-2 with TRBJ1-3; D ambiguous. The V and J ends lost 3 bases and 3 bases respectively, with 15 bases between them. The length of the CDR3 is 16 residues. Per germline, CDR1 LGHNA and CDR2 YNFKEQ. The DNA for the CDR3 is TGTGCCAGCAGCCAGGCCTCCATGCTAGGTGGAAACACCATATATTTT. Protein: CASSQASMLGGNTIYF.

CDR3 region: CASGLVQFGGGNQPQHF. In DNA, the CDR3 is TGTGCTAGTGGTTTGGTCCAGTTTGGCGGTGGTAATCAGCCCCAGCATTTT. The V and J genes are TRBV12-5 and TRBJ1-5; D uncertain. CDR1 is LGHNT, CDR2 FRNRAP, per germline. V was cut by 0 bases and J by 4 bases, with 16 bases left in between. This CDR3 is built from 17 residues.

The J gene is TRBJ1-1, the V gene TRBV7-3; no firm D call. V was cut by 3 bases and J by 1 base, with 6 bases left in between. Germline V gene sequence: CDR1 SGHTA, CDR2 FQGTGA. This CDR3 has 13 residues. The CDR3: CASSFGENTEAFF. In DNA form, the CDR3 reads TGTGCCAGCAGCTTTGGAGAGAACACTGAAGCTTTCTTT.

The chain recombines TRBV7-8 with TRBJ1-3; D is ambiguous. The ends were cut back, 5 bases at V and 0 bases at J, with 14 bases in the middle. The V gene's germline CDR1 is SGHVS and CDR2 FQNEAQ. This CDR3 has 16 residues. The CDR3 nucleotides are TGTGCCAGCAGCCAACGACCGCGGAGCTCTGGAAACACCATATATTTT. Residues: CASSQRPRSSGNTIYF.

The gene calls are TRBV9 and TRBJ1-5, with D hard to call. Germline values: CDR1 SGDLS, CDR2 YYNGEE. V was clipped by 0 bases and J by 3 bases, with 7 bases between them. CDR3 length equals 14 residues. CDR3 in amino acids: CASSVDHVNQPQHF. In DNA form, the CDR3 reads TGTGCCAGCAGCGTAGATCATGTCAATCAGCCCCAGCATTTT.

This chain links TRBV27 with TRBJ1-1, with TRBD1 matching 11 bases. Per germline, CDR1 MNHEY and CDR2 SMNVEV (reference sequence). The CDR3 length is 15 residues. With V trimmed by 3 bases and J by 6 bases, 6 bases remained unmatched. CDR3: CASSFPGQGASEAFF. The CDR3 coding sequence is TGTGCCAGCAGTTTCCCCGGACAGGGGGCATCTGAAGCTTTCTTT.

J is TRBJ2-3 and V is TRBV12-5; D uncertain. There are 14 residues in the CDR3. CDR1 is LGHNT, CDR2 FRNRAP, per germline. V dropped 1 base and J dropped 4 bases, with 9 bases sitting between them. CDR3 loop: CASGLGSKADTQYF. CDR3 DNA: TGTGCTAGTGGTTTGGGGTCTAAAGCAGATACGCAGTATTTT.

The rearrangement joins TRBV7-2 to TRBJ1-1, with D possibly TRBD1 on 6 matching bases. CDR1 and CDR2 from the germline V gene are SGHTA and FQGNSA. This CDR3 region has 14 residues. The V and J ends lost 5 bases and 3 bases respectively, with 13 bases between them. The CDR3 is CASSPGQIYTEAFF. The CDR3, as DNA: TGTGCCAGCAGCCCAGGACAGATCTACACTGAAGCTTTCTTT.

V gene TRBV6-1 combines with J gene TRBJ1-3, with 7 positions matching TRBD1. The CDR3 is made up of 17 amino acids. The junction had 9 bases not matched to a gene; V was cut back by 4 bases and J by 0 bases. Per germline, CDR1 MNHNS and CDR2 SASEGT. CDR3 bases: TGTGCCAGCAGTGCAAGGACAGGCGACGGCTCTGGAAACACCATATATTTT. Its protein product is CASSARTGDGSGNTIYF.

The chain uses TRBV18 and TRBJ2-1; D may be TRBD1 (6 bases). Trimming took 3 bases from V and 3 from J, leaving 15 bases between them. This CDR3 comprises 16 residues. CDR1 and CDR2 (germline): KGHSH, LQKENI. CDR3 sequence: CASSPPQGRDYNEQFF. The CDR3 bases are TGTGCCAGCTCACCGCCACAGGGACGGGACTACAATGAGCAGTTCTTC.

The gene calls are TRBV20-1 and TRBJ2-7, with D uncertain. Germline V lookup: CDR1 DFQATT, CDR2 SNEGSKA (reference sequence). There are 11 residues in the CDR3. Deletions cut 0 bases from V and 4 bases from J, with 4 bases between. The CDR3 spells CSARERYEQYF. DNA of the CDR3: TGCAGTGCTAGAGAGAGATACGAGCAGTACTTC.

V is TRBV13 and J is TRBJ2-2; D call uncertain. CDR1 and CDR2 from the germline V gene are PRHDT and FYEKMQ (reference sequence). This CDR3 comprises 13 residues. Trimming removed 9 bases from V and 1 base from J, with 9 bases in between. Here the CDR3 DNA reads TGTGCCAGTGACATGCAGAACACCGGGGAGCTGTTTTTT. It is translated as CASDMQNTGELFF.

The rearrangement links TRBV4-2 to TRBJ2-3; D is unresolved. V dropped 0 bases and J dropped 5 bases, with 9 bases sitting between them. Germline values: CDR1 LGHNA, CDR2 YNFKEQ. This CDR3 is built from 14 residues. CDR3 nucleotides: TGTGCCAGCAGCCAAGATCCTGTCCTAGATACGCAGTATTTT. Amino acid sequence: CASSQDPVLDTQYF.

The V gene is TRBV5-4, the J gene TRBJ1-1; no firm D call. The germline V gene has CDR1 SGHNT and CDR2 YYREEE (reference sequence). V was cut by 3 bases and J by 5 bases, with 20 bases left in between. This CDR3 spans 16 amino acids. The chain's CDR3 is CASSSRRAGEGTEAFF. The CDR3 DNA follows: TGTGCCAGCAGCTCAAGGCGGGCGGGAGAGGGAACTGAAGCTTTCTTT. Looking up the rest from reference TRBV5-4 and TRBJ1-1 gives the full variable domain: ETGVTQSPTHLIKTRGQQVTLRCSSQSGHNTVSWYQQALGQGPQFIFQYYREEENGRGNFPPRFSGLQFPNYSSELNVNALELDDSALYLCASSSRRAGEGTEAFFGQGTRLTVV.

This chain connects TRBV29-1 to TRBJ2-5, with 8 bases aligning to TRBD1. TRBJ2-7 matches the DNA end more closely, so the J call is doubtful. This CDR3 has 13 amino acids. CDR1 SQVTM and CDR2 ANQGSEA come from the germline V gene. CDR3 sequence (DNA): TGCAGCGCCCTTGACAGGGGCTCCTACGAGCAGTACTTC. Residues: CSALDRGSYEQYF.

The J gene is TRBJ1-2, the V gene TRBV4-2; D is unresolved. V lost 0 bases, J lost 2 bases, and 10 bases lay in between. The CDR3 contains 15 residues. Germline V lookup: CDR1 LGHNA, CDR2 YNFKEQ. CDR3: CASSQDRTSNYGYTF. The CDR3 nucleotides read TGTGCCAGCAGCCAAGATAGAACCTCGAACTATGGCTACACCTTC.

The genes are TRBV6-5 and TRBJ1-1; maybe TRBD1 (6 bases). V was pared by 8 bases and J by 4 bases, with 14 bases between. This CDR3 has 13 residues. Germline V gene lookup returns CDR1 MNHEY and CDR2 SVGAGI. As DNA, the CDR3 is TGTGCCAGCTGCCCCAGGGGAGCCACTGAAGCTTTCTTT. Translated, it gives CASCPRGATEAFF.

The V and J genes are TRBV5-6 and TRBJ2-2; the D gene is possibly TRBD1 (6 bases). With 4 bases removed from V and 4 bases from J, the gap between germline ends came to 20 bases. There are 17 residues in the CDR3. Germline V gives CDR1 SGHDT, CDR2 YYEEEE. CDR3 bases: TGTGCCAGCAGCCCAAGATGGGGACACCCGATCACCGGGGAGCTGTTTTTT. It specifies CASSPRWGHPITGELFF.